The clone carrying this TCR beta chain appeared once. The data originate from a study of blood T cell repertoires in COVID-19. Here immunoSEQ multiplex PCR was the method, and the copy in TCRdb shows in-frame clones only, minus some. The sample contains approximately 170,000 clones, roughly 90% of which appear only once. V lost 5 bases, J lost 0 bases, and 5 bases stayed unmatched. Germline V gene sequence: CDR1 SQVTM, CDR2 ANQGSEA. The CDR3 is 15 residues long. Input material: peripheral blood. The chain couples TRBV29-1 to TRBJ2-3; the match to TRBD2 covers 10 bases. This receptor was taken from a woman between 65 and 79 years old with acute or convalescent COVID-19. The CDR3 DNA follows: TGCAGCGTTCGCGGACTAGCGGCTAGCACAGATACGCAGTATTTT. Translating gives CSVRGLAASTDTQYF.